A selection of T cell receptor beta chains follows, all from one sample in a study of molecular identifiers for immune sequencing clone quantification. TCRdb processed the PCR reads anew with MiXCR; each CDR3 protein has one entry. The sample includes 250,000 to 400,000 distinct CDR3 sequences, about 22% seen only once; the top ten take approximately 0.85%. The sequencing sample was made of naive CD8+ T cells from blood, with Jurkat cell RNA spiked in. Receptor source: a human donor in good health. Some libraries in this study had Jurkat cell RNA spiked in. CDR3s include the opening cysteine and the closing phenylalanine or tryptophan. Fields, in order: clone size, V gene, J gene, D gene, CDR3 protein, CDR3 DNA. A D gene is named only where the DNA matches it firmly. Only some rows state a clone size, as once, few, many or a class for expanded clones.

>few|TRBV4-3|TRBJ1-2|NA
CASSQDFRALYGYTF
TGCGCCAGCAGCCAAGATTTCCGGGCCTTATATGGCTACACCTTC
>many|TRBV7-2|TRBJ2-7|NA
CASSLIWPSYEQYF
TGTGCCAGCAGCTTAATCTGGCCCTCTTACGAGCAGTACTTC
>many|TRBV5-1|TRBJ2-1|NA
CASSQGRVNNEQFF
TGCGCCAGCTCCCAGGGAAGGGTCAACAATGAGCAGTTCTTC
>many|TRBV24-1|TRBJ2-3|NA
CATSDLMAGTDTQYF
TGTGCCACCAGTGATTTGATGGCAGGCACAGATACGCAGTATTTT
>NA|TRBV19|TRBJ2-1|TRBD2
CASKLTGGAYNEQFF
TGTGCCAGTAAGCTAACGGGGGGGGCCTACAATGAGCAGTTCTTC
>many|TRBV7-9|TRBJ1-5|TRBD1
CASSPQGNQPQHF
TGTGCCAGCAGCCCACAGGGGAATCAGCCCCAGCATTTT
>many|TRBV9|TRBJ1-2|NA
CASSVGDRPYGYTF
TGTGCCAGCAGCGTAGGAGACAGGCCTTACGGCTACACCTTC
>few|TRBV27|TRBJ2-2|NA
CASRGPEINTGELFF
TGTGCCAGCAGGGGACCGGAGATCAACACCGGGGAGCTGTTTTTT
>many|TRBV12-3/TRBV12-4|TRBJ2-7|TRBD2
CASSSAGVPSYEQYF
TGTGCCAGCAGTTCGGCGGGGGTGCCCTCCTACGAGCAGTACTTC
>NA|TRBV30|TRBJ2-3|NA
CAWSRSSTDTQYF
TGTGCCTGGAGTAGGAGTAGCACAGATACGCAGTATTTT
>few|TRBV7-2|TRBJ2-1|NA
CASSQGGSYNEQFF
TGTGCCAGCAGCCAAGGTGGGTCCTACAATGAGCAGTTCTTC
>NA|TRBV6-2/TRBV6-3|TRBJ2-7|TRBD1
CASDAGTGGHEQYF
TGTGCCAGCGACGCCGGGACAGGCGGCCACGAGCAGTACTTC
>many|TRBV30|TRBJ2-1|TRBD1
CAWLQGDEQFF
TGTGCCTGGCTACAGGGGGATGAGCAGTTCTTC
>many|TRBV7-9|TRBJ1-6|NA
CASTFPPGNSPLHF
TGTGCCAGCACCTTTCCACCAGGGAATTCACCCCTCCACTTT
>few|TRBV4-3|TRBJ1-2|TRBD1
CASSNYRGVGYGYTF
TGCGCCAGCAGCAACTACAGGGGAGTCGGGTATGGCTACACCTTC
>NA|TRBV27|TRBJ1-1|NA
CAGSLDRRYTEAFF
TGTGCCGGCAGCCTAGACAGGAGATACACTGAAGCTTTCTTT
>NA|TRBV7-6|TRBJ2-2|NA
CASTPEWGAAGEPFF
TGTGCCAGCACCCCCGAGTGGGGGGCCGCCGGGGAGCCGTTTTTT
>NA|TRBV6-2/TRBV6-3|TRBJ2-3|TRBD2
CASSNMVRGITDTQYF
TGTGCCAGCAGCAATATGGTGCGGGGGATCACAGATACGCAGTATTTT
>many|TRBV6-5|TRBJ2-3|NA
CASSPTRGPDTQYF
TGTGCCAGCAGCCCTACTAGGGGCCCAGATACGCAGTATTTT
>many|TRBV12-5|TRBJ2-1|NA
CASGLVKADKQFF
TGTGCTAGTGGTTTGGTAAAAGCGGACAAGCAGTTCTTC
>many|TRBV6-2/TRBV6-3|TRBJ1-5|NA
CASSYVQTNQPQHF
TGTGCCAGCAGTTACGTCCAGACCAATCAGCCCCAGCATTTT
>NA|TRBV6-1|TRBJ2-5|NA
CASSELIMTIEETQYF
TGTGCCAGCAGTGAGCTGATAATGACTATAGAAGAGACCCAGTACTTC
>NA|TRBV7-8|TRBJ2-1|NA
CASSQEWGARANEQFF
TGTGCCAGCAGCCAAGAGTGGGGGGCACGGGCCAATGAGCAGTTCTTC
>NA|TRBV7-9|TRBJ2-7|NA
CAGSLASYEQYF
TGTGCCGGCAGCTTGGCCAGCTACGAGCAGTACTTC
>many|TRBV12-3/TRBV12-4|TRBJ1-2|NA
CASSPGPGFVYGYTF
TGTGCCAGCAGTCCGGGTCCGGGGTTTGTCTATGGCTACACCTTC